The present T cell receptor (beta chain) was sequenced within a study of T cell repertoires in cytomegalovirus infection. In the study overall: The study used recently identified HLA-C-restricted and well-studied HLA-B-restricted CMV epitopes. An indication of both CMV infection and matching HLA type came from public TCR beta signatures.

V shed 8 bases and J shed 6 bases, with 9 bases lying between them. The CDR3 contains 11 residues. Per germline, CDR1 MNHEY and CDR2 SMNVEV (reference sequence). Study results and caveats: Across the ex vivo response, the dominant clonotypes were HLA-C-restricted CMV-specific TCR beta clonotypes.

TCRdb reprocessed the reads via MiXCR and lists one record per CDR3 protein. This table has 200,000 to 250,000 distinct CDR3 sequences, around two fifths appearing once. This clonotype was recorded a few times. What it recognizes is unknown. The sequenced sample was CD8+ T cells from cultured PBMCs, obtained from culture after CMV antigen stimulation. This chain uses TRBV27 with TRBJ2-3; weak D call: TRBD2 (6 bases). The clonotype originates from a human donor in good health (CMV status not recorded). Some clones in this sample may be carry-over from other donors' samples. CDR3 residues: CASGRGDTQYF. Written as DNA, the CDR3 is TGTGCCAGCGGCCGGGGGGATACGCAGTATTTT.